This TCR beta chain was identified during a study of blood T cell repertoires in COVID-19. In the study overall: From T cells, B-cell-depleted T cells, or PBMCs came the material, which was cDNA or gDNA.

Trimming removed 4 bases from V and 3 bases from J; junction bases left unmatched: 15. Per germline, CDR1 LNHDA and CDR2 SQIVND (reference sequence). The CDR3 consists of 18 residues. In the original workflow: Reference gene primer amplification in the assay estimated nucleated cell counts. This table comes from immunoSEQ multiplex PCR, and its TCRdb copy is limited to in-frame clones, with some not included. D and trimming were read from the DNA, whereas the V and J calls and clone size are those reported in that table. The sample shows approximately 230,000 clones, 87% of them seen only once. The origin of this receptor is a man between 18 and 29 years old with active or convalescent COVID-19. Specimen: peripheral blood. The V call is TRBV19, the J call TRBJ2-4, with 7 bases lining up with TRBD1. The CDR3 nucleotides are TGTGCCAGTAGTACCAGACAGGGTCAATTGTTGGGCAAAAACATTCAGTACTTC. It is translated as CASSTRQGQLLGKNIQYF. Supplemented by reference TRBV19 and TRBJ2-4, the full variable domain reads DGGITQSPKYLFRKEGQNVTLSCEQNLNHDAMYWYRQDPGQGLRLIYYSQIVNDFQKGDIAEGYSVSREKKESFPLTVTSAQKNPTAFYLCASSTRQGQLLGKNIQYFGAGTRLSVL.